A single sample is the source of the 13 T cell receptor beta chains below, sequenced in a study of blood T cell repertoires in COVID-19. Using immunoSEQ multiplex PCR, the repertoire was profiled, and TCRdb retains in-frame clones only, with some absent. The sample carries fewer than 350,000 clones, around 87% recorded once. The sequenced sample was peripheral blood. Source of these receptors: a woman in her 50s who had recovered from COVID-19.

V usage is TRBV7-2 and J usage is TRBJ2-7; TRBD1 matches 7 bases. The CDR3 has 14 residues. Per the germline V gene, CDR1 is SGHTA and CDR2 is FQGNSA. Trimming took 2 bases from V and 3 from J; bases not matched to a gene: 4. Written as DNA, the CDR3 is TGTGCCAGCAGCTTACCCCAGGGGGTCTACGAGCAGTACTTC. Translating it yields CASSLPQGVYEQYF.

This chain uses TRBV7-2 with TRBJ2-2; perhaps TRBD1 as D (5 bases). V was pared by 1 base and J by 5 bases, with 17 bases between. CDR1 is SGHTA and CDR2 is FQGNSA in the germline V gene. This CDR3 is 17 amino acids long. The CDR3 loop is CASSLESGRARTGELFF. The CDR3 bases are TGTGCCAGCAGCTTAGAATCTGGCAGGGCGAGAACCGGGGAGCTGTTTTTT.

The J gene is TRBJ2-7, the V gene TRBV6-5; TRBD2 matches at 10 bases. The length of the CDR3 is 15 residues. Per germline, CDR1 MNHEY and CDR2 SVGAGI. Losses at the gene ends were 6 bases for V and 2 bases for J; bases not matched to a gene: 7. The CDR3 DNA is TGTGCCAGCAGACCGGGACTAGCGACCGCCTACGAGCAGTACTTC. Its translation is CASRPGLATAYEQYF.

V and J are TRBV6-5 and TRBJ2-5; possibly TRBD1 for D (5 bases). Trimming pared 11 bases from V and 14 bases from J, leaving 18 bases between. Germline CDR1 and CDR2: MNHEY and SVGAGI. The CDR3 is 10 amino acids. The CDR3 bases are TGTGCCCCCAAAGGACACACCTGTTACTTC. It translates to CAPKGHTCYF.

As DNA, the CDR3 is TGTGCCAGCAGCTTAGCGCGGGGGGGCACCGGGGAGCTGTTTTTT. It yields the protein CASSLARGGTGELFF. V is TRBV7-8 and J is TRBJ2-2, with 9 bases aligning to TRBD2. Germline CDR1 is SGHVS and CDR2 is FQNEAQ. V was clipped by 0 bases and J by 4 bases; unmatched bases: 0. This CDR3 is built from 15 residues. Based on the CDR3 plus reference TRBV7-8 and TRBJ2-2, the full variable domain is GAGVSQSPRYKVAKRGQDVALRCDPISGHVSLFWYQQALGQGPEFLTYFQNEAQLDKSGLPSDRFFAERPEGSVSTLKIQRTQQEDSAVYLCASSLARGGTGELFFGEGSRLTVL.

The J gene is TRBJ1-6, the V gene TRBV12-3 or TRBV12-4; D ambiguous. V was pared by 1 base and J by 10 bases, with 5 bases between. CDR3 length equals 12 residues. CDR3 protein: CASSLGRSPLHF. As DNA, the CDR3 is TGTGCCAGCAGTTTAGGGAGATCACCCCTCCACTTT.

The rearrangement uses TRBV6-6 and TRBJ1-1, with D hard to call. The CDR3 extends over 12 amino acids. V was cut by 8 bases and J by 12 bases, with 19 bases left in between. CDR1 MNHNY and CDR2 SVGAGI come from the germline V gene (reference sequence). The CDR3 coding sequence is TGTGCCAGCTCCCCCTACCGAGCGGAACCTTTCTTT. Translating it yields CASSPYRAEPFF.

The J gene is TRBJ2-5, the V gene TRBV30; no definite D call. V shed 3 bases and J shed 5 bases, with 10 bases lying between them. The germline V gene has CDR1 GTSNPN and CDR2 SVGIG (reference sequence). The CDR3 runs to 12 residues. In DNA, the CDR3 is TGTGCCTGGAGCGTATCCCGGGAGACCCAGTACTTC. It encodes CAWSVSRETQYF.

The rearrangement uses TRBV3-1 (or the pseudogene TRBV3-2) and TRBJ1-4, with 7 bases that match TRBD1. With 3 bases clipped from V and 7 bases from J, the junction kept 8 bases outside the gene matches. Per germline, CDR1 LGHDT and CDR2 YNNKEL (reference sequence). This CDR3 is 15 amino acids long. Here the CDR3 DNA reads TGTGCCAGCAGCCAGGCGACAGGGATAAGTGAAAAACTGTTTTTT. Residues: CASSQATGISEKLFF.

The rearrangement links TRBV7-2 to TRBJ2-7; TRBD2 is a possible D gene (5 bases). The V and J ends lost 6 bases and 1 base respectively, with 10 bases between them. The germline V gene encodes CDR1 SGHTA and CDR2 FQGNSA. CDR3 size: 13 residues. The CDR3 loop reads CASREAVSYEQYF. CDR3 coding DNA: TGTGCCAGCAGGGAGGCGGTGTCCTACGAGCAGTACTTC.

The chain uses TRBV5-1 and TRBJ2-2; TRBD2 matches at 13 bases. The CDR3 is made up of 15 amino acids. The germline V gene has CDR1 SGHRS and CDR2 YFSETQ. Losses at the gene ends were 4 bases for V and 6 bases for J; bases not matched to a gene: 3. The chain's CDR3 is CASSVTSGRAGELFF. The CDR3 DNA follows: TGCGCCAGCAGCGTTACTAGCGGGAGGGCCGGGGAGCTGTTTTTT.

V and J are TRBV10-3 and TRBJ1-1; D unclear. Germline V gene data show CDR1 as ENHRY and CDR2 as SYGVKD. This CDR3 spans 15 amino acids. The V end was cut by 6 bases, the J end by 3 bases, with 17 bases between. The CDR3 is CAIRETINGDTEAFF. The CDR3 DNA is TGTGCCATCAGGGAGACGATCAACGGGGACACTGAAGCTTTCTTT.

V is TRBV7-3 and J is TRBJ1-6, with D possibly matching TRBD1 (6 bases). Trimming removed 4 bases from V and 10 bases from J, with 14 bases in between. The CDR3 sequence is 14 residues long. Germline V gives CDR1 SGHTA, CDR2 FQGTGA. The CDR3 nucleotides read TGTGCCAGCAGCTCTTCAGGGGTTGGCTCACCCCTCCACTTT. It codes for CASSSSGVGSPLHF.